These 15 T cell receptor beta chains were all obtained from the same sample, sequenced in a study of blood T cell repertoires in COVID-19 (dated by TCRdb to the early 2020s). Library preparation employed the immunoSEQ multiplex PCR assay. Drawn from immuneACCESS, this table holds only the in-frame rearrangements with V and J called that TCRdb kept. Clones are partly lost; checked studies trace under half to an unresolved V gene and leave the rest unexplained. In this sample the table shows about 240,000 clones, 75% to 90% of which occur a single time. Jointly, the top ten make up under 9.5% of the sample. The sample consisted of PBMCs or T cells enriched from blood (not recorded which). The origin of the receptors is a man aged 35 to 55 who had recovered from COVID-19.

The chain couples TRBV19 to TRBJ2-7; D gene ambiguous. The CDR3 sequence is 13 residues long. The germline V gene encodes CDR1 LNHDA and CDR2 SQIVND (reference sequence). V was cut by 2 bases and J by 0 bases, with 5 bases left in between. The CDR3 DNA reads as TGTGCCAGTAGTATACAGTTCTCCTACGAGCAGTACTTC. Protein product: CASSIQFSYEQYF.

By share, this clone ranks as medium-sized. The chain links TRBV4-3 to TRBJ1-1; the D gene is possibly TRBD1 (5 bases). The CDR3 has 16 amino acids. Germline V lookup: CDR1 LGHNA, CDR2 YSLEER. With 4 bases removed from V and 1 base from J, the gap between germline ends came to 16 bases. The chain's CDR3 is CASSPARGSGNTEAFF. The CDR3 bases are TGCGCCAGCAGCCCCGCAAGGGGATCGGGGAACACTGAAGCTTTCTTT.

The gene calls are TRBV10-3 and TRBJ1-5; no clear D. The CDR3 is 17 amino acids. Per germline, CDR1 ENHRY and CDR2 SYGVKD. V lost 4 bases to trimming and J lost 0 bases, with 16 bases between them. The CDR3 here is CAISVSFAGVSNQPQHF. CDR3 sequence (DNA): TGTGCCATCAGTGTCTCCTTCGCCGGAGTTAGCAATCAGCCCCAGCATTTT.

This CDR3 reads CASSEAQGINEQYF. The CDR3 coding sequence is TGTGCCAGCAGTGAAGCTCAGGGGATTAACGAGCAGTACTTC. This chain uses TRBV6-1 with TRBJ2-7; a weak D match, TRBD1 (6 bases). Per the germline V gene, CDR1 is MNHNS and CDR2 is SASEGT. V shed 0 bases and J shed 5 bases, with 11 bases lying between them. This CDR3 region has 14 residues.

This chain joins TRBV29-1 and TRBJ2-1, with TRBD2 matching 13 bases. CDR1 and CDR2 from the germline V gene are SQVTM and ANQGSEA. The CDR3 extends over 15 amino acids. After removal of 7 bases from V and 7 bases from J, the junction contained 10 bases not matched to a gene. DNA of the CDR3: TGCAGCGCCGCCCCGGGACTAGCGGGACGGAATGAGCAGTTCTTC. Translation: CSAAPGLAGRNEQFF.

This chain connects TRBV27 to TRBJ2-7; D is unclear. V was shortened by 4 bases and J by 1 base, with 8 bases between the two germline ends. The CDR3 loop spans 13 amino acids. In germline, CDR1 is MNHEY, CDR2 SMNVEV (reference sequence). The CDR3 is CASSWASSYEQYF. The CDR3 nucleotides read TGTGCCAGCAGTTGGGCATCATCCTACGAGCAGTACTTC.

V usage is TRBV18 and J usage is TRBJ2-7; D not certain. Trimming shortened V by 0 bases and J by 6 bases, and 12 bases separated the two germline ends. Germline V gene data show CDR1 as KGHSH and CDR2 as LQKENI. The CDR3 is 14 amino acids. The CDR3 bases are TGTGCCAGCTCACCACCTGATGGGCTGGCCGAGCAGTACTTC. Translated, it gives CASSPPDGLAEQYF.

The chain carries TRBV19 and TRBJ1-1; D is unresolved. The germline V and J ends were trimmed by 3 bases and 3 bases, with 11 bases remaining between them. The CDR3 is 14 amino acids. The germline V gene encodes CDR1 LNHDA and CDR2 SQIVND (reference sequence). CDR3 loop: CASSIQVTDTEAFF. The CDR3 DNA sequence: TGTGCCAGTAGTATTCAGGTCACGGACACTGAAGCTTTCTTT.

The chain uses TRBV10-3 and TRBJ2-1; 9 nucleotides align to TRBD1. The germline V gene encodes CDR1 ENHRY and CDR2 SYGVKD. The trim removed 0 bases at V and 6 bases at J, leaving 6 bases unmatched. The CDR3 contains 16 residues. The CDR3 nucleotides are TGTGCCATCAGTGAGTCGGGACAGGGATTCGGCAATGAGCAGTTCTTC. Translation: CAISESGQGFGNEQFF.

This chain links TRBV28 with TRBJ2-7; D is perhaps TRBD1 (6 bases). Germline loops: CDR1 MDHEN, CDR2 SYDVKM. Trimming removed 6 bases from V and 0 bases from J, with 15 bases in between. The CDR3 runs to 15 residues. The CDR3 reads CASRLDSYPSYEQYF. CDR3 bases: TGTGCCAGCAGATTGGACAGCTACCCCTCCTACGAGCAGTACTTC.

V gene TRBV2 combines with J gene TRBJ2-5; D possibly corresponds to TRBD1 (6 bases). Trimming removed 6 bases at V and 5 bases at J, with 16 bases between. CDR1 is SNHLY and CDR2 is FYNNEI in the germline V gene. This CDR3 spans 14 amino acids. DNA of the CDR3: TGTGCCAGCAGGGTACAGGGAACGGGGGAGACCCAGTACTTC. It codes for CASRVQGTGETQYF.

The chain uses TRBV6-2 or TRBV6-3 and TRBJ2-7, with 9 bases lining up with TRBD2. The length of the CDR3 is 12 residues. The germline V gene has CDR1 MNHEY and CDR2 SVGEGT. The ends lost 2 bases at V and 12 bases at J; junction bases unmatched: 5. Here the CDR3 DNA reads TGTGCCAGCAGTTACCTTGGCGGGAGGGTGTACTTC. Translating gives CASSYLGGRVYF.

This rearrangement joins TRBV29-1 to TRBJ2-6; no reliable D call. The V end lost 2 bases, the J end lost 4 bases, and 9 bases lay between the germline ends. This CDR3 is built from 14 residues. Germline V CDR1 and CDR2: SQVTM, ANQGSEA. The CDR3 loop is CSVELGRGANVLTF. The DNA of the CDR3 is TGCAGCGTTGAACTAGGTCGCGGGGCCAACGTCCTGACTTTC.

J is TRBJ1-2 and V is TRBV28; 7 nucleotides line up with TRBD1. J was trimmed by 5 bases and V by 10 bases; bases with no gene match: 7. The CDR3 is made up of 12 amino acids. Germline V lookup: CDR1 MDHEN, CDR2 SYDVKM. The CDR3 sequence: CATKTGSYGYTF. In DNA form, the CDR3 reads TGTGCCACCAAGACAGGGTCTTATGGCTACACCTTC.

This clone has a single count. V and J are TRBV30 and TRBJ1-4; 7 bases fit TRBD1. The trim removed 4 bases at V and 5 bases at J, leaving 4 bases unmatched. The germline CDR1 and CDR2 sequences are GTSNPN and SVGIG (reference sequence). The CDR3 runs 13 residues. The CDR3 spells CAWTQQGNEKLFF. The DNA for the CDR3 is TGTGCCTGGACCCAACAGGGGAATGAAAAACTGTTTTTT.